The clone carrying this T cell receptor beta chain was picked up a small number of times. The antigen is undetermined. These data belong to a study of T cells in Graves' hyperthyroidism and ophthalmopathy. Study-wide findings and caveats: Most expanded thyroid clonotypes above 0.001 recurred in blood.

Patients aged 18 to 65 had newly diagnosed hyperthyroidism of under 2 months' duration. Clinical symptoms, serum thyroxine, TRAb, thyroid ultrasound and orbital computed tomography informed diagnoses. RNA transcripts gave rise to amplified TCR beta CDR3 regions. HTBI primers were employed in a first-round RT-PCR of the TCR CDR3. Using its own MiXCR run on the multiplex PCR reads, TCRdb lists one record per CDR3 protein. Of 300,000 to 450,000 distinct CDR3 sequences listed, around a quarter are singletons. The CDR3 is 17 amino acids. Germline-derived CDR1 and CDR2 are MNHNS and SASEGT. J was trimmed by 4 bases and V by 7 bases; bases with no gene match: 13.

The rearrangement joins TRBV6-1 to TRBJ2-3, with TRBD2 matching 11 bases. The TCR originated in a man aged 45-60 years with Graves' hyperthyroidism. Sequenced material: blood. The CDR3 region is CASIFLAGGPVADTQYF. In DNA form, the CDR3 reads TGTGCCAGCATATTTTTAGCGGGAGGGCCGGTTGCAGATACGCAGTATTTT.